This TCR beta chain is from a study of T-cell reconstitution after alpha-beta-depleted transplantation in children. Study observations and caveats: By one year post-transplant, T-cell counts and diversity largely arose from T cells that were newly produced. Recipient T cells and thymic progenitors that survived were the source of the high TCRbeta diversity seen at day 60 in some patients. The origin of alpha-beta T cells about two months after transplant was reportedly several hundred expanded graft clones.

Remarks on this clonotype: Its specificity is unknown.

It was with unique molecular identifiers that the TCRbeta library was prepared. TCRdb reanalysed the PCR reads using MiXCR and keeps one entry per CDR3 protein. Of about 980,000 distinct CDR3 sequences listed, roughly 29% are singletons. This clonotype originated in a boy in the first two years of life who had a stem cell transplant for SCID, so the T cells may come from the graft donor. The source material was PBMCs, mostly from graft donor cells, sampled 360 days after TCRalphabeta/CD19-depleted stem cell transplant.

CDR3 in amino acids: CSAFGQSNYGYTF. The CDR3 DNA reads as TGCAGCGCTTTTGGACAGTCGAACTATGGCTACACCTTC. The V call is TRBV20-1, the J call TRBJ1-2; TRBD1 is a possible D gene (6 bases). CDR1 and CDR2 (germline): DFQATT, SNEGSKA (reference sequence). The CDR3 runs 13 residues.